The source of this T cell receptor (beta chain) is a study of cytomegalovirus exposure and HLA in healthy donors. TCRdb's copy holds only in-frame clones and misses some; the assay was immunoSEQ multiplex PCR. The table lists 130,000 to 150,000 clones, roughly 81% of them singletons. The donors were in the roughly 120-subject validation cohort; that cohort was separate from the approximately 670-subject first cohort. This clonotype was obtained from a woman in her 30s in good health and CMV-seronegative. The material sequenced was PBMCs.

CDR3 protein: CAWTAMDRGLGYTF. CDR3 nucleotide sequence: TGTGCCTGGACGGCGATGGACAGGGGGCTTGGCTACACCTTC. V is TRBV30 and J is TRBJ1-2; 11 bases are shared with TRBD1. This CDR3 spans 14 amino acids. Germline trimming cut 4 bases from V and 7 bases from J; bases unmatched to any gene: 8. The germline V gene encodes CDR1 GTSNPN and CDR2 SVGIG (reference sequence). Variable domain in full (rest from reference TRBV30 and TRBJ1-2): SQTIHQWPATLVQPVGSPLSLECTVEGTSNPNLYWYRQAAGRGLQLLFYSVGIGQISSEVPQNLSASRPQDRQFILSSKKLLLSDSGFYLCAWTAMDRGLGYTFGSGTRLTVV.